This T cell receptor (beta chain) was observed in a study of OX40 agonist ivuxolimab in advanced cancers. Study at large: Under the entry rules, prior anti-PD-1, anti-PD-L1 or anti-CTLA-4 therapy was allowed, and 35% to 40% had some.

CDR3 length: 14 amino acids. The junction had 3 bases not matched to a gene; V was cut back by 6 bases and J by 0 bases. The germline CDR1 and CDR2 sequences are MNHEY and SVGAGI. Using immunoSEQ multiplex PCR, the repertoire was profiled, and TCRdb retains in-frame clones only, with some absent. The table includes about 67,000 clones, over 70% detected once. The chain carries TRBV6-5 and TRBJ2-7; 9 bases align to TRBD1. The sample in question was CD4+ or CD8+ T cells sorted from blood, obtained in a trial of the OX40 agonist ivuxolimab. This TCR was recovered from an adult with an advanced solid tumor such as melanoma, head and neck, liver or kidney cancer. The CDR3 sequence is CASSKDRGSYEQYF. Here the CDR3 DNA reads TGTGCCAGCAGCAAGGACAGGGGCTCCTACGAGCAGTACTTC.